The clone carrying this TCR beta chain is a singleton in its sample. Its target is not known. The source of the sample is a study of cytomegalovirus exposure and HLA in healthy donors. TCRdb keeps only in-frame clones here, not all; method: immunoSEQ multiplex PCR. Of 130,000 to 150,000 clones in the sample, 80% to 95% were seen once. The CDR3 is made up of 15 amino acids. CDR1 is MDHEN and CDR2 is SYDVKM in the germline V gene. Germline trimming cut 6 bases from V and 7 bases from J; bases unmatched to any gene: 10. Broader study findings: With high specificity and sensitivity, the classifier reportedly diagnosed cytomegalovirus status. There were a few CMV-associated chains whose specificity for CMV antigens was confirmed in vitro. Rarity characterized most TCR sequences, yet some public TCRs appeared in many donors. The study designated about 160 TCR beta chains cytomegalovirus-associated.

V and J are TRBV28 and TRBJ1-4; 8 positions agree with TRBD1. The source is a man between 18 and 35 years old in good health and CMV-seronegative. The sample comprised PBMCs. The CDR3 sequence is CASSPGQGSGEKLFF. CDR3 DNA: TGTGCCAGCAGCCCCGGACAGGGCTCGGGTGAAAAACTGTTTTTT.